Below, one T cell receptor (beta chain) is given with its context. Patients chosen for sequencing had shown CD8+CD57+ cell expansion by flow cytometry. Genomic DNA acted as the template from which TCR beta VDJ combination and CDR3 sequence profiling were carried out. TCRdb reanalysed the reads using MiXCR and keeps one entry per CDR3 protein. The sample lists 260,000 or so distinct CDR3 sequences, 82% seen once, with 40% to 55% in the top ten. With 3 bases clipped from V and 12 bases from J, the junction kept 13 bases outside the gene matches. Germline V gives CDR1 SEHNR, CDR2 FQNEAQ (reference sequence). CDR3 size: 15 residues. These data are taken from a study of CD8+CD57+ T cells in acquired aplastic anemia.

Material for sequencing was sorted CD4+, CD8+, or CD8+CD57+ T cells (not recorded which) from PBMCs. The chain couples TRBV7-9 to TRBJ2-1; 8 nucleotides match TRBD2. The TCR originated in a human donor with aplastic anemia. As DNA, the CDR3 is TGTGCCAGCAGCTTTCAAAGAAGCGGGGGAAGAGGGCAGTTCTTC. This encodes CASSFQRSGGRGQFF.